A selection of T cell receptor beta chains follows, all from one sample in a study of control samples from healthy donors and cancer patients. Method: immunoSEQ multiplex PCR; TCRdb's copy keeps in-frame clones and lacks some. The data contain about 150,000 clones, 92% of them seen just once; the ten biggest clones take up less than 0.75%. The sample consisted of blood. Every receptor here comes from a young woman in good health. Each CDR3 is given with its conserved first and last residue. The order of the fields is J gene, V gene, D gene, clone size, CDR3 protein, CDR3 DNA. D genes are given only for firm matches. The size field is filled for only some rows; it gives once, few, many or a size class.

TRBJ2-1	TRBV9	.	.	CASSVLPSDEQFF	TGTGCCAGCAGCGTCCTACCTTCCGATGAGCAGTTCTTC
TRBJ1-4	TRBV2	.	.	CASSWDTANEKLFF	TGTGCCAGCTCCTGGGACACCGCTAATGAAAAACTGTTTTTT
TRBJ2-1	TRBV27	.	.	CASLGPNNNEQFF	TGTGCCAGCTTGGGACCAAATAACAATGAGCAGTTCTTC
TRBJ2-7	TRBV2	TRBD1	few	CASSEQGASSYEQYF	TGTGCCAGCAGTGAACAGGGGGCTTCTTCCTACGAGCAGTACTTC
TRBJ2-3	TRBV10-3	.	.	CAISESTPYQLYF	TGTGCCATCAGTGAGTCGACCCCGTATCAACTGTATTTT
TRBJ2-3	TRBV6-5	TRBD2	.	CASSLEAGGTDTQYF	TGTGCCAGCAGTTTGGAAGCGGGAGGCACAGATACGCAGTATTTT
TRBJ2-2	TRBV4-1	TRBD2	.	CASSFGAGGNTGELFF	TGCGCCAGCAGCTTTGGGGCGGGAGGGAACACCGGGGAGCTGTTTTTT
TRBJ2-7	TRBV5-4	TRBD2	once	CASSYRASGSGIYEQYF	TGTGCCAGCAGCTATCGTGCTAGCGGGAGTGGAATCTACGAGCAGTACTTC
TRBJ2-3	TRBV7-8	TRBD2	.	CASSMGLAGGPTDTQYF	TGTGCCAGCAGCATGGGACTAGCGGGAGGGCCGACAGATACGCAGTATTTT
TRBJ1-1	TRBV5-4	.	.	CASSFGAEAFF	TGTGCCAGCAGCTTCGGGGCTGAAGCTTTCTTT